Shown below are 7 T cell receptor beta chains from a single sample sequenced in a study of blood T cell repertoires in COVID-19. Assay: immunoSEQ multiplex PCR; the TCRdb copy retains only in-frame clones and omits some. The sample contains 70,000 to 85,000 clones, 80% to 90% of which appear only once. Sequencing was done on a sample of peripheral blood. The receptors originated from an elderly woman with acute or convalescent COVID-19.

In nucleotides, the CDR3 is TGCGCCAGCAGGGGGACAGGGGTGGAGAACACTGAAGCTTTCTTT. Amino acids: CASRGTGVENTEAFF. The chain is built from TRBV5-1 and TRBJ1-1, with 10 nucleotides matching TRBD1. CDR3 size: 15 residues. J gave up 1 base and V 5 bases, and 5 bases lay outside the gene matches. The V gene's germline CDR1 is SGHRS and CDR2 YFSETQ.

The chain combines TRBV5-4 with TRBJ1-2; 10 nucleotides match TRBD1. In germline, CDR1 is SGHNT, CDR2 YYREEE (reference sequence). The trim removed 3 bases at V and 4 bases at J, leaving 6 bases unmatched. This CDR3 contains 15 residues. The CDR3 DNA sequence: TGTGCCAGCAGCTGGCCGGGACAGGGGAGCTATGGCTACACCTTC. This encodes CASSWPGQGSYGYTF.

This clone was seen once. The gene calls are TRBV27 and TRBJ1-6; TRBD1 matches 7 bases. The CDR3 is made up of 13 amino acids. V shed 10 bases and J 6 bases; nucleotides not matched to a gene: 6. Germline V lookup: CDR1 MNHEY, CDR2 SMNVEV (reference sequence). This CDR3 is CATRGQTNSPLHF. For the CDR3, the DNA is TGTGCCACGCGGGGACAGACTAATTCACCCCTCCACTTT.

This clone has a single count. This rearrangement joins TRBV4-1 to TRBJ2-3; 9 bases are shared with TRBD2. Germline CDR1 reads MGHRA; CDR2 reads YSYEKL. The J segment lost 5 bases and the V segment lost 1 base, leaving 10 bases of the junction unmatched. The CDR3 contains 17 residues. The CDR3 nucleotides are TGCGCCAGCAGCCAAGCCCCGACTAGCGGCCCGGTAGATACGCAGTATTTT. Protein product: CASSQAPTSGPVDTQYF.

The chain recombines TRBV6-6 with TRBJ1-2; the match to TRBD1 covers 8 bases. This CDR3 has 16 amino acids. V lost 6 bases to trimming and J lost 0 bases; unmatched junction nucleotides: 9. CDR1 and CDR2 from the germline V gene are MNHNY and SVGAGI (reference sequence). For the CDR3, the DNA is TGTGCCAGCAGAAGACAGGGGCAGTCATCTAACTATGGCTACACCTTC. Residues: CASRRQGQSSNYGYTF.

The genes are TRBV7-9 and TRBJ2-2; D possibly corresponds to TRBD2 (5 bases). CDR1 is SEHNR, CDR2 FQNEAQ, per germline (reference sequence). V lost 5 bases, J lost 4 bases, and 17 bases lay in between. The CDR3 totals 16 residues. The CDR3 DNA reads TGTGCCAGCAGCGCGGGCCCCAGCAGGACCACCGGGGAGCTGTTTTTT. This codes for CASSAGPSRTTGELFF.

This chain connects TRBV18 to TRBJ1-6; no clear D gene. Germline values: CDR1 KGHSH, CDR2 LQKENI. V was cut by 2 bases and J by 6 bases, with 8 bases left in between. There are 14 residues in the CDR3. The CDR3 spells CASSPTEPNSPLHF. The CDR3 DNA sequence: TGTGCCAGCTCACCAACAGAGCCTAATTCACCCCTCCACTTT.